This TCR beta chain appears in the sequencing data of a study of glioma-infiltrating T cells. Amplification of TCR alpha and beta CDR3 regions from RNA used iRepertoire nested multiplex PCR. For one-step reverse transcription and amplification, roughly 95-400 ng of tissue mRNA or PBMC total RNA was used. TCRdb ran MiXCR on the multiplex PCR reads and lists one entry per CDR3 protein. The table records fewer than 90,000 distinct CDR3 sequences, around a quarter of them present only once. The germline gives CDR1 MGHRA, CDR2 YSYEKL. V dropped 2 bases and J dropped 6; count of bases not matched to a gene: 6. The CDR3 length is 14 residues. Study results and limitations: Tissue-blood divergence was below expectation in non-neoplastic patients, above in gliomas. Only very few CDR3 sequences appeared in both tissue and blood.

This clonotype was seen at least ten times. Its cognate antigen is unknown. The chain joins TRBV4-1 to TRBJ2-7, with 8 positions matching TRBD1. The source material was glioma tissue, nonneoplastic brain tissue, or PBMCs (not recorded which). This clonotype was sampled from a human donor with low-grade glioma or glioblastoma, undergoing nonglioma brain surgery, or in good health (not recorded which). The CDR3 reads CASSQPGQGGEQYF. As DNA, the CDR3 is TGCGCCAGCAGCCAACCTGGACAGGGCGGCGAGCAGTACTTC.